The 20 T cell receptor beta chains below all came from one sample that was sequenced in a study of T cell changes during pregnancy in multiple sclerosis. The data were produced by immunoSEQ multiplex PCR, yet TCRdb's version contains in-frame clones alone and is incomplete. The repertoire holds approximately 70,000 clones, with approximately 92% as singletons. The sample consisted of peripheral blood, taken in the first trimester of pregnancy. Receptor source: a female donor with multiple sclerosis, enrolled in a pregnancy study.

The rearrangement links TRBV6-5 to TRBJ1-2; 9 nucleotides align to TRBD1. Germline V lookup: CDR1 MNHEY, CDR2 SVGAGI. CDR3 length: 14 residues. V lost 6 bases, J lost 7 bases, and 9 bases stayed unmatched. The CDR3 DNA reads TGTGCCAGCAGAAACGGACAGGGGATTTTTGGCTACACCTTC. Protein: CASRNGQGIFGYTF.

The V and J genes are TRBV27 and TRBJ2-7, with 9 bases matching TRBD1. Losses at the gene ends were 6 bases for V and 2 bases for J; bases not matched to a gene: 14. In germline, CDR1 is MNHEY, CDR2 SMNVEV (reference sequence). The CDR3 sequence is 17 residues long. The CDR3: CASRPITGTGNPYEQYF. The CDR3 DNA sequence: TGTGCCAGCAGACCCATCACCGGGACAGGGAACCCCTACGAGCAGTACTTC.

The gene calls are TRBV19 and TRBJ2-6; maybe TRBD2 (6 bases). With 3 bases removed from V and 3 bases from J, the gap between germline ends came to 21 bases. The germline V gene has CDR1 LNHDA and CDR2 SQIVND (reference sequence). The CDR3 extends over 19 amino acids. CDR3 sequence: CASSMRPGTGGYGANVLTF. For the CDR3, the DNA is TGTGCCAGTAGTATGAGACCTGGGACCGGGGGATATGGGGCCAACGTCCTGACTTTC.

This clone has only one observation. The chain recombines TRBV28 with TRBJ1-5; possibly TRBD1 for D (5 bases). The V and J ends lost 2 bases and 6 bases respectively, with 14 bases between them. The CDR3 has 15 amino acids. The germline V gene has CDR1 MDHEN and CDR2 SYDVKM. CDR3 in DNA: TGTGCCAGCAGTTTACAGGGTAGCAGAAGTCAGCCCCAGCATTTT. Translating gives CASSLQGSRSQPQHF.

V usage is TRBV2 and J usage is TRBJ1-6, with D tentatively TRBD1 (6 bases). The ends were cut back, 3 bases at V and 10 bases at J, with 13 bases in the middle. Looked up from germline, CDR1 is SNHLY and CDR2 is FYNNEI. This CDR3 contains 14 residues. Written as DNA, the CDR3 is TGTGCCAGCAGTGAGATTGGGGGCAGATCACCCCTCCACTTT. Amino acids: CASSEIGGRSPLHF. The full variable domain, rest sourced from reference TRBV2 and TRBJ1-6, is EPEVTQTPSHQVTQMGQEVILRCVPISNHLYFYWYRQILGQKVEFLVSFYNNEISEKSEIFDDQFSVERPDGSNFTLKIRSTKLEDSAMYFCASSEIGGRSPLHFGNGTRLTVT.

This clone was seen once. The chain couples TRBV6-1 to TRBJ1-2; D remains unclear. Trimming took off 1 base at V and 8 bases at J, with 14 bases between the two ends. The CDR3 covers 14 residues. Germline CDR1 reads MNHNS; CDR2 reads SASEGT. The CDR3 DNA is TGTGCCAGCAGTGAAGGACTGCGCAATGCCGGCTACACCTTC. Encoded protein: CASSEGLRNAGYTF.

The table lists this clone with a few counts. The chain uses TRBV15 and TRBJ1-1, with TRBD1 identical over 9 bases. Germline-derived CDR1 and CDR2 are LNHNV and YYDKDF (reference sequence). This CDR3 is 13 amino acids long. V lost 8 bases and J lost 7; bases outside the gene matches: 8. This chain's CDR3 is CATSITGQGEAFF. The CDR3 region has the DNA TGTGCCACCTCGATTACGGGACAGGGTGAAGCTTTCTTT.

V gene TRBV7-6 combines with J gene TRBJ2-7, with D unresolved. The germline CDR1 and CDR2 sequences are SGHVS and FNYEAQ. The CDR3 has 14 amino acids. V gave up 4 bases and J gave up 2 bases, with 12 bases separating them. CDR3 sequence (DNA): TGTGCCAGCAGCTCGTCGACTGCCACCTACGAGCAGTACTTC. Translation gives CASSSSTATYEQYF.

This CDR3 is CASSPYRNTEAFF. The DNA for the CDR3 is TGTGCCAGCAGCCCCTATAGGAACACTGAAGCTTTCTTT. This chain joins TRBV14 and TRBJ1-1, with unresolved D. CDR1 SGHDN and CDR2 FVKESK come from the germline V gene. The CDR3 extends over 13 amino acids. V gave up 4 bases and J gave up 1 base, with 7 bases separating them.

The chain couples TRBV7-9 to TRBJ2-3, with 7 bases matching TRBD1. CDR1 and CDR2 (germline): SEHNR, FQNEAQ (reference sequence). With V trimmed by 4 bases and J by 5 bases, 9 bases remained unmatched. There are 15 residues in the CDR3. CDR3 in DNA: TGTGCCAGCAGCTACTATGGGGGACAGCGAGATACGCAGTATTTT. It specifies CASSYYGGQRDTQYF.

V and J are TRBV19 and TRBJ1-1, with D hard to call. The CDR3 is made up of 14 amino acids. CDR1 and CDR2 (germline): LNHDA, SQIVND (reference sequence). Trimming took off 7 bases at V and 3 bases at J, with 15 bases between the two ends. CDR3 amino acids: CASTPSRKYTEAFF. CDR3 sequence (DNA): TGTGCCAGTACGCCTTCTAGGAAATACACTGAAGCTTTCTTT.

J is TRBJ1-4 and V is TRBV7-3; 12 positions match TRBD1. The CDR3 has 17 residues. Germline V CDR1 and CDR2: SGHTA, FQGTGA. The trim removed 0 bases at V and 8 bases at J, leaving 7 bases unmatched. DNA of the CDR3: TGTGCCAGCAGCTTAACGTGGGACAGGGGGCCTAGGGAAAAACTGTTTTTT. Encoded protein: CASSLTWDRGPREKLFF.

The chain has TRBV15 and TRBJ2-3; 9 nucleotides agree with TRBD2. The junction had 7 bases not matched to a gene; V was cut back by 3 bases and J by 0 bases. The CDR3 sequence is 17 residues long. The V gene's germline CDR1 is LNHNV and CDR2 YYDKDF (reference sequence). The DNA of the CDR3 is TGTGCCACCAGCAGGAACCTTGGACTAGCGAGCACAGATACGCAGTATTTT. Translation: CATSRNLGLASTDTQYF. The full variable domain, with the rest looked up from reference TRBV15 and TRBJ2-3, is DAMVIQNPRYQVTQFGKPVTLSCSQTLNHNVMYWYQQKSSQAPKLLFHYYDKDFNNEADTPDNFQSRRPNTSFCFLDIRSPGLGDTAMYLCATSRNLGLASTDTQYFGPGTRLTVL.

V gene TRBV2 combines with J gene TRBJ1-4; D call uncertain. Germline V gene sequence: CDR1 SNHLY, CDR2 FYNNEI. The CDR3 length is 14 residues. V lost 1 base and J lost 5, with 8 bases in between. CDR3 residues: CASSEEWQNEKLFF. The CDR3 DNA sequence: TGTGCCAGCAGTGAAGAGTGGCAGAATGAAAAACTGTTTTTT.

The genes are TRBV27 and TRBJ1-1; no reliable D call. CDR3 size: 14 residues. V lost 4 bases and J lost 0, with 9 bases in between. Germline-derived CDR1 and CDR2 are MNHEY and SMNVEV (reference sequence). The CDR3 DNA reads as TGTGCCAGCAGTTCTAAGCCCATGAACACTGAAGCTTTCTTT. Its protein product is CASSSKPMNTEAFF.

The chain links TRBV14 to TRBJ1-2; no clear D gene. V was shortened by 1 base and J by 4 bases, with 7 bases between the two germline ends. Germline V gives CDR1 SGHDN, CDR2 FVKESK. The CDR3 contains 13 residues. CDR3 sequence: CASSQGQIYGYTF. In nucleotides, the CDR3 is TGTGCCAGCAGCCAAGGGCAGATCTATGGCTACACCTTC.

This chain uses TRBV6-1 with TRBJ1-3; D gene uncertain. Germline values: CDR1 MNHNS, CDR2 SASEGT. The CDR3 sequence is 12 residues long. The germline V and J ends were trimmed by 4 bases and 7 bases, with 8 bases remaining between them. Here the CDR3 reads CASSGPGNTIYF. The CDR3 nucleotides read TGTGCCAGCAGTGGGCCCGGGAACACCATATATTTT.

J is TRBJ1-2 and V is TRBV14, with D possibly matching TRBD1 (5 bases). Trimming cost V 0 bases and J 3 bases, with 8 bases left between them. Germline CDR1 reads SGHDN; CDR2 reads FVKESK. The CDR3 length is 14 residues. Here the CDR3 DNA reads TGTGCCAGCAGCCAAGATGACAGAGACTATGGCTACACCTTC. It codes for CASSQDDRDYGYTF.

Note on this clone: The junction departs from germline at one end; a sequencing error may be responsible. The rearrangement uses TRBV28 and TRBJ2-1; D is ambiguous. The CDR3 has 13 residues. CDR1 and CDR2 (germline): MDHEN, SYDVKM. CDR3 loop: CASSPLSHNEQFF. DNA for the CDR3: TGTGCCAGCAGCCCTCTCTCCCACAATGAGCAGTTCTTC. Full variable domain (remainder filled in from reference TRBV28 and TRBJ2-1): DVKVTQSSRYLVKRTGEKVFLECVQDMDHENMFWYRQDPGLGLRLIYFSYDVKMKEKGDIPEGYSVSREKKERFSLILESASTNQTSMYLCASSPLSHNEQFFGPGTRLTVL.

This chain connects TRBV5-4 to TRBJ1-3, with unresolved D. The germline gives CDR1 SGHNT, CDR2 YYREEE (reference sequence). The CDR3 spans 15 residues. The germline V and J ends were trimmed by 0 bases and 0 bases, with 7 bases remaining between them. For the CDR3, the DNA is TGTGCCAGCAGCTTGGGTGGGAGCTCTGGAAACACCATATATTTT. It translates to CASSLGGSSGNTIYF.